This T cell receptor beta chain emerged from a study of blood T cell repertoires in COVID-19. In the study overall: Spain, Italy and the United States supplied samples that represented acute and convalescent COVID-19. The cDNA or gDNA used as material had been derived from T cells, B-cell-depleted T cells, or PBMCs.

In the authors' workflow: Estimates of nucleated cell counts were drawn from the amplification of reference gene primers. Here immunoSEQ multiplex PCR was the method, and the copy in TCRdb shows in-frame clones only, minus some. That table furnishes V, J and clone size, whereas the DNA furnished D and trimming. The table shows approximately 100,000 clones, with 90% to 95% occurring only once. Between the trimmed V and J ends, which lost 6 bases and 5 bases, there was a span of 14 bases. This CDR3 is 14 amino acids long. CDR1 and CDR2 from the germline V gene are SGHRS and YFSETQ. The TCR was taken from a man aged 55 to 70 with acute or convalescent COVID-19. The rearrangement links TRBV5-1 to TRBJ1-4; TRBD1 is a possible D gene (5 bases). Input material: peripheral blood. CDR3 loop: CASKVGTANEKLFF. The DNA for the CDR3 is TGCGCCAGCAAGGTTGGGACTGCAAATGAAAAACTGTTTTTT. Full variable domain (outside the CDR3, taken from reference TRBV5-1 and TRBJ1-4): KAGVTQTPRYLIKTRGQQVTLSCSPISGHRSVSWYQQTPGQGLQFLFEYFSETQRNKGNFPGRFSGRQFSNSRSEMNVSTLELGDSALYLCASKVGTANEKLFFGSGTQLSVL.